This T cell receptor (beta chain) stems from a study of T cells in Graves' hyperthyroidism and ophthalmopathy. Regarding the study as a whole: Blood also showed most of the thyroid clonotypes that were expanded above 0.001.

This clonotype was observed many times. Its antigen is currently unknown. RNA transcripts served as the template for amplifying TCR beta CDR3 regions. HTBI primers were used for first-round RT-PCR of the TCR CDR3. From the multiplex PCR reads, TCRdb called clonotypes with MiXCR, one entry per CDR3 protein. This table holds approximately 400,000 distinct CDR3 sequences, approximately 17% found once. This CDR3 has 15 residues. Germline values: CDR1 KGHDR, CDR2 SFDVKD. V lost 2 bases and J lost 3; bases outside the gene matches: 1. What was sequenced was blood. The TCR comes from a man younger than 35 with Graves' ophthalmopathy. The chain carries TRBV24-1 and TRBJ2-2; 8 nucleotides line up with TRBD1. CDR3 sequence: CATSDSGQDTGELFF. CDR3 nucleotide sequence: TGTGCCACCAGTGATTCGGGACAGGACACCGGGGAGCTGTTTTTT.